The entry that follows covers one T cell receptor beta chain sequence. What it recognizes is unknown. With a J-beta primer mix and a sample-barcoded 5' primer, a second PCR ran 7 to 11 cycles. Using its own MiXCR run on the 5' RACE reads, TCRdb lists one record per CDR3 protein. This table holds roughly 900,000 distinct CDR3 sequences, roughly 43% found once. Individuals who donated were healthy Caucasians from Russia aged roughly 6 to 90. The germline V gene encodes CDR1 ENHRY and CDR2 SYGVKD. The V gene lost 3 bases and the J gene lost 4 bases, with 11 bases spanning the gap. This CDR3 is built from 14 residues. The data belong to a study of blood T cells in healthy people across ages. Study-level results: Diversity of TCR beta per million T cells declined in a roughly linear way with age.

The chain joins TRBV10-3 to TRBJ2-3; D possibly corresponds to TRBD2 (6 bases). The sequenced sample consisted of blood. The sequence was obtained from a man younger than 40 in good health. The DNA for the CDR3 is TGTGCCATCAGTGATCCCGGGACTGCAGATACGCAGTATTTT. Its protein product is CAISDPGTADTQYF.